The 10 T cell receptor beta chains listed next were all sequenced from one sample in a study of CD8 T cells in ankylosing spondylitis. These receptors lack a known antigen. TCRdb ran MiXCR on the 5' RACE reads and lists one entry per CDR3 protein. The table records 200,000 to 250,000 distinct CDR3 sequences, 6% to 8.5% of them present only once. Points from the study as a whole: Blood from ankylosing spondylitis patients appeared to carry a characteristic roughly 8-variant TCR beta motif.

Input material: blood, either unsorted or a sorted T cell fraction (not recorded which). The receptors derive from a male donor with ankylosing spondylitis.

The rearrangement links TRBV14 to TRBJ2-7; 8 bases match TRBD1. After removal of 2 bases from V and 4 bases from J, the junction contained 4 bases not matched to a gene. Germline V lookup: CDR1 SGHDN, CDR2 FVKESK. The CDR3 length is 14 residues. CDR3 amino acids: CASSQRDRRYEQYF. The CDR3 coding sequence is TGTGCCAGCAGCCAACGGGACAGGAGGTACGAGCAGTACTTC.

This clonotype was found many times. The V call is TRBV7-9, the J call TRBJ2-7, with 7 nucleotides matching TRBD2. V lost 10 bases and J lost 0; bases outside the gene matches: 9. CDR1 SEHNR and CDR2 FQNEAQ come from the germline V gene (reference sequence). The CDR3 is made up of 14 amino acids. The CDR3 loop reads CATLGGISSYEQYF. In DNA form, the CDR3 reads TGTGCCACCCTCGGGGGGATTAGCTCCTACGAGCAGTACTTC. Full variable domain (rest looked up from reference TRBV7-9 and TRBJ2-7): DTGVSQNPRHKITKRGQNVTFRCDPISEHNRLYWYRQTLGQGPEFLTYFQNEAQLEKSRLLSDRFSAERPKGSFSTLEIQRTEQGDSAMYLCATLGGISSYEQYFGPGTRLTVT.

This clonotype was seen at least ten times. The genes are TRBV15 and TRBJ1-2; D might be TRBD1 (5 bases). Deletions cut 3 bases from V and 3 bases from J, with 14 bases between. The CDR3 has 15 amino acids. The germline V gene has CDR1 LNHNV and CDR2 YYDKDF (reference sequence). The CDR3 region is CATSRKGRADYGYTF. The CDR3, as DNA: TGTGCCACCAGCAGGAAGGGGCGGGCGGACTATGGCTACACCTTC.

This clonotype was seen repeatedly, ten times or more. The chain carries TRBV27 and TRBJ2-1; D might be TRBD1 (6 bases). CDR1 MNHEY and CDR2 SMNVEV come from the germline V gene (reference sequence). V lost 0 bases to trimming and J lost 6 bases, with 9 bases between them. The CDR3 consists of 14 residues. The CDR3 reads CASSLSRGFNEQFF. For the CDR3, the DNA is TGTGCCAGCAGTTTATCGAGGGGGTTCAATGAGCAGTTCTTC.

This clonotype was seen ten or more times. The V gene is TRBV4-1, the J gene TRBJ2-7; D gene uncertain. V was cut by 1 base and J by 1 base, with 5 bases left in between. From germline, CDR1 is MGHRA and CDR2 YSYEKL. The CDR3 extends over 13 amino acids. This CDR3 is CASSQVGSYEQYF. CDR3 coding DNA: TGCGCCAGCAGCCAAGTAGGATCCTACGAGCAGTACTTC.

This clonotype showed up many times. The DNA is omitted, as the CDR3 cannot be located on it reliably, and the CDR3 follows TCRdb's listing. The V and J genes are TRBV28 and TRBJ1-5. Germline V lookup: CDR1 MDHEN, CDR2 SYDVKM. Including both end residues, the CDR3 is 15 amino acids long. The CDR3 region is CASILGSGRNQPQHF.

This clonotype was detected only a few times. This chain links TRBV7-9 with TRBJ1-1, with TRBD1 identical over 8 bases. Germline V lookup: CDR1 SEHNR, CDR2 FQNEAQ (reference sequence). CDR3 size: 12 residues. The V gene end was trimmed by 6 bases and the J gene end by 9 bases; junction bases not matched to a gene: 6. The CDR3 nucleotides read TGTGCCAGCAGACAGACAGGGGAGAAAGCTTTCTTT. This translates into CASRQTGEKAFF.

This clonotype was observed a handful of times. V gene TRBV2 combines with J gene TRBJ2-1; D ambiguous. CDR1 is SNHLY, CDR2 FYNNEI, per germline. The CDR3 is made up of 12 amino acids. Trimming took off 5 bases at V and 5 bases at J, with 7 bases between the two ends. The CDR3 DNA follows: TGTGCCAGCAGTCTCGAAGACAATGAGCAGTTCTTC. The encoded protein is CASSLEDNEQFF.

This clonotype has a count of ten or more. The rearrangement joins TRBV24-1 to TRBJ1-4, with D possibly being TRBD1 (6 bases). Germline-derived CDR1 and CDR2 are KGHDR and SFDVKD. The CDR3 is made up of 15 amino acids. The V and J ends lost 4 bases and 3 bases respectively, with 11 bases between them. The CDR3 loop reads CATSEEGHPNEKLFF. The CDR3 bases are TGTGCCACCAGTGAGGAGGGACACCCTAATGAAAAACTGTTTTTT.

This clonotype was counted only a few times. The genes are TRBV6-2 or TRBV6-3 and TRBJ2-7, with 8 bases matching TRBD2. The germline CDR1 and CDR2 sequences are MNHEY and SVGEGT. V was pared by 9 bases and J by 1 base, with 11 bases of the junction left unmatched. The CDR3 runs to 15 residues. The CDR3 bases are TGTGCCAGATCAGGGAGCGGGAGAGGGTCCTACGAGCAGTACTTC. Residues: CARSGSGRGSYEQYF.